One sample yielded the 11 T cell receptor beta chains listed below, sequenced in a study of cytomegalovirus exposure and HLA in healthy donors. Data came from immunoSEQ multiplex PCR; TCRdb stores just in-frame clones and leaves some out. The sample includes 35,000 to 50,000 clones, more than 85% of them seen just once. Sequencing was carried out using PBMCs. These receptors all come from a man aged 18 to 29 in good health and CMV-seronegative.

V and J are TRBV5-1 and TRBJ2-5, with 11 bases that match TRBD1. Germline V lookup: CDR1 SGHRS, CDR2 YFSETQ. V shed 3 bases and J 4 bases; nucleotides not matched to a gene: 8. The CDR3 is made up of 16 amino acids. In DNA, the CDR3 is TGCGCCAGCAGCTCTGGACAGGGGGCTTCTTTAGAGACCCAGTACTTC. Translated, it gives CASSSGQGASLETQYF.

This chain connects TRBV5-1 to TRBJ2-3; 7 nucleotides align to TRBD1. V dropped 4 bases and J dropped 0; count of bases not matched to a gene: 5. The V gene's germline CDR1 is SGHRS and CDR2 YFSETQ. This CDR3 region has 15 residues. The chain's CDR3 is CASSLRGLSTDTQYF. CDR3 DNA sequence: TGCGCCAGCAGCCTAAGGGGGCTTAGCACAGATACGCAGTATTTT.

The V and J genes are TRBV6-6 and TRBJ1-1; 7 positions agree with TRBD1. Germline CDR1 is MNHNY and CDR2 is SVGAGI (reference sequence). The trim removed 6 bases at V and 8 bases at J, leaving 6 bases unmatched. The CDR3 consists of 12 residues. This CDR3 reads CASRFKGAEAFF. The CDR3 DNA sequence: TGTGCCAGCAGATTCAAGGGGGCAGAAGCTTTCTTT.

The chain combines TRBV10-3 with TRBJ2-2; D not certain. The CDR3 has 14 amino acids. Trimming stripped 4 bases from V and 6 bases from J, with 12 bases between. Per the germline V gene, CDR1 is ENHRY and CDR2 is SYGVKD. CDR3 in amino acids: CAISGDMVPGELFF. As DNA, the CDR3 is TGTGCCATCAGTGGAGACATGGTTCCCGGGGAGCTGTTTTTT.

The chain links TRBV15 to TRBJ2-1, with a tentative D call TRBD2 (6 bases). The germline V and J ends were trimmed by 0 bases and 4 bases, with 10 bases remaining between them. This CDR3 comprises 15 residues. Germline V CDR1 and CDR2: LNHNV, YYDKDF (reference sequence). The CDR3 DNA sequence: TGTGCCACCAGCAGAGATCTGGAGGGATACAATGAGCAGTTCTTC. As protein: CATSRDLEGYNEQFF.

The chain uses TRBV14 and TRBJ2-3; D is possibly TRBD2 (5 bases). Trimming removed 2 bases from V and 2 bases from J, with 8 bases in between. CDR1 is SGHDN and CDR2 is FVKESK in the germline V gene. The CDR3 is 14 amino acids. CDR3 DNA sequence: TGTGCCAGCAGCCAATCGGACTTCACAGATACGCAGTATTTT. The encoded protein is CASSQSDFTDTQYF.

This sequence joins TRBV2 and TRBJ2-3; 8 bases align to TRBD2. This CDR3 is built from 14 residues. CDR1 and CDR2 (germline): SNHLY, FYNNEI. V was clipped by 6 bases and J by 2 bases; unmatched bases: 4. CDR3 region: CASRTGGATDTQYF. CDR3 in DNA: TGTGCCAGCAGGACGGGGGGGGCCACAGATACGCAGTATTTT. The complete variable domain, with remaining parts taken from reference TRBV2 and TRBJ2-3, reads EPEVTQTPSHQVTQMGQEVILRCVPISNHLYFYWYRQILGQKVEFLVSFYNNEISEKSEIFDDQFSVERPDGSNFTLKIRSTKLEDSAMYFCASRTGGATDTQYFGPGTRLTVL.

This clone was counted a single time. The CDR3 DNA is TGTGCCAGCAGCGTAGGAGGACAGCGAGCCTACGAGCAGTACTTC. Protein sequence: CASSVGGQRAYEQYF. This rearrangement joins TRBV9 to TRBJ2-7; D perhaps matches TRBD1 (6 bases). The CDR3 consists of 15 residues. Trimming took 0 bases from V and 2 from J, leaving 12 bases between them. Germline values: CDR1 SGDLS, CDR2 YYNGEE. Looking up the rest from reference TRBV9 and TRBJ2-7 gives the full variable domain: DSGVTQTPKHLITATGQRVTLRCSPRSGDLSVYWYQQSLDQGLQFLIQYYNGEERAKGNILERFSAQQFPDLHSELNLSSLELGDSALYFCASSVGGQRAYEQYFGPGTRLTVT.

The chain is built from TRBV5-5 and TRBJ2-7; 8 nucleotides agree with TRBD1. The CDR3 is made up of 14 amino acids. The J segment lost 7 bases and the V segment lost 3 bases, leaving 9 bases of the junction unmatched. Germline loops: CDR1 SGHKS, CDR2 YYEKEE (reference sequence). CDR3 coding DNA: TGTGCCAGCAGCTCACGGACAGGGATCTTTGAGCAGTACTTC. Amino acids: CASSSRTGIFEQYF.

The chain links TRBV2 to TRBJ2-7; the D is unclear. V lost 6 bases and J 6 bases, leaving 6 bases between the germline ends. CDR1 is SNHLY and CDR2 is FYNNEI in the germline V gene. There are 10 residues in the CDR3. This CDR3 reads CASSLREQYF. The CDR3 DNA follows: TGTGCCAGCAGCCTTCGCGAGCAGTACTTC.

This rearrangement joins TRBV11-2 to TRBJ2-1, with TRBD1 as a possible D gene (5 bases). Germline loops: CDR1 SGHAT, CDR2 FQNNGV. The CDR3 runs 12 residues. With 2 bases removed from V and 8 bases from J, the gap between germline ends came to 7 bases. The DNA for the CDR3 is TGTGCCAGCAGCTTACAGGGATATGAGCAGTTCTTC. Translating gives CASSLQGYEQFF.